This record concerns one T cell receptor (beta chain) sequence. Antigen specificity is unknown. This specimen comes from a study of Ad26.COV2.S vaccination and SARS-CoV-2 variants. The sample's treatment: some 20 received Ad26.COV2.S at low or high dose, single or two shots; five or six received placebo; per-sample allocation not given. Sampling took place 63 days after the first vaccine or placebo injection. Germline CDR1 MNHEY, CDR2 SVGAGI. This CDR3 spans 15 amino acids. V lost 3 bases and J 0 bases, leaving 11 bases between the germline ends. Study conclusions and caveats: Using TCR breadth and depth analyses may have led to underestimated total T cell responses.

The protocol was immunoSEQ multiplex PCR, while the TCRdb copy is restricted to in-frame clones and leaves out a portion. The table includes fewer than 500,000 clones, roughly 87% detected once. The source is a person aged 18-60 years who received the Ad26.COV2.S COVID-19 vaccine or a placebo. The sequences come from peripheral blood, collected in a trial of Ad26.COV2.S vaccine versus placebo. This chain links TRBV6-5 with TRBJ1-2, with D unresolved. CDR3 sequence: CASSYNRNSNYGYTF. In DNA form, the CDR3 reads TGTGCCAGCAGTTATAACCGAAACTCTAACTATGGCTACACCTTC.